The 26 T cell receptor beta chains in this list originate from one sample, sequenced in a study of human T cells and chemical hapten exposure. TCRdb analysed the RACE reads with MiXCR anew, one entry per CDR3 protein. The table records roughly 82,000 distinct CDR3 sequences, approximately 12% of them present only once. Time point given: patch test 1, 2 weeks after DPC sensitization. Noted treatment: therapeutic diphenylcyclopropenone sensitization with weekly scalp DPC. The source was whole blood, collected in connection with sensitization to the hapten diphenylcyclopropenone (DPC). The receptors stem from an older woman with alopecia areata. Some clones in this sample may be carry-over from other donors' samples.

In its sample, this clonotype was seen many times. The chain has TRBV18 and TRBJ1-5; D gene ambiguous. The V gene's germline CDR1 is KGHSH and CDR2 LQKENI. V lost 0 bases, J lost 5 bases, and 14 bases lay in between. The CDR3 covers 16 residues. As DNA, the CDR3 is TGTGCCAGCTCACCACCTCATTTGGCAGGCCATCAGCCCCAGCATTTT. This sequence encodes CASSPPHLAGHQPQHF.

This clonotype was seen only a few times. CDR3 region: CASSPGRHSPLHF. For the CDR3, the DNA is TGTGCCAGCAGCCCTGGCAGGCATTCACCCCTCCACTTT. This sequence joins TRBV7-6 and TRBJ1-6; D call uncertain. V was shortened by 5 bases and J by 8 bases, with 10 bases between the two germline ends. The CDR3 extends over 13 amino acids. Germline V gene sequence: CDR1 SGHVS, CDR2 FNYEAQ.

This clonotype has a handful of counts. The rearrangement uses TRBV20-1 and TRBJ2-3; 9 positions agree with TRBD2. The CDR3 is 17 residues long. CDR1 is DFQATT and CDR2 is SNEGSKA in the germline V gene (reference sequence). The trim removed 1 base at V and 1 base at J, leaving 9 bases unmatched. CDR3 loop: CSARVAGGHSRTDTQYF. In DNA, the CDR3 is TGCAGTGCTAGAGTGGCGGGGGGGCACTCTCGCACAGATACGCAGTATTTT.

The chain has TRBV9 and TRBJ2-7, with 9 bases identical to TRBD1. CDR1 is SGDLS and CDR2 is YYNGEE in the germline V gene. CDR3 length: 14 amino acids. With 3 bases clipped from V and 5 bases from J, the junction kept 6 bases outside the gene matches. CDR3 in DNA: TGTGCCAGCAGCGCCGGGACAGGGTCTGACGAGCAGTACTTC. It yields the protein CASSAGTGSDEQYF.

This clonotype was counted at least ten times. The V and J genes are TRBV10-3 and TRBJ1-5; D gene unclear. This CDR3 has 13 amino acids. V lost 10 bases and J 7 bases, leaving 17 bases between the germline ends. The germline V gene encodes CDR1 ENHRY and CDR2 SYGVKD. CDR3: CATRWEADQPQHF. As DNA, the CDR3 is TGTGCCACCCGGTGGGAAGCCGACCAGCCCCAGCATTTT.

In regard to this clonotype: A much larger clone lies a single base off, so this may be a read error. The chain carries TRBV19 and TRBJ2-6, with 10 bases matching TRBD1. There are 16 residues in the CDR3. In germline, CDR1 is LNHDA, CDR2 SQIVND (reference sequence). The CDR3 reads CASGTGVQSGANILTF. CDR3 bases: TGTGCCAGTGGGACAGGGGTCCAGTCTGGGGCCAACATCCTGACTTTC.

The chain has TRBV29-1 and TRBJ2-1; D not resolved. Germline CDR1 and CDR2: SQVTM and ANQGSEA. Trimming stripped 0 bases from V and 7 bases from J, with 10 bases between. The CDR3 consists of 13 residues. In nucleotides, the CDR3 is TGCAGCGTTGAAGAACAGTTAAGAAATGAGCAGTTCTTC. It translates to CSVEEQLRNEQFF.

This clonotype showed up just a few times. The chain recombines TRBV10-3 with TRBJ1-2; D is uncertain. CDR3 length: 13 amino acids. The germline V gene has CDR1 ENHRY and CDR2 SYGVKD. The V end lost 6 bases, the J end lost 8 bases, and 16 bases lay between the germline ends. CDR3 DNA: TGTGCCATCAGGGCAGGCCGAGCTCAAGGCTACACCTTC. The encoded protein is CAIRAGRAQGYTF.

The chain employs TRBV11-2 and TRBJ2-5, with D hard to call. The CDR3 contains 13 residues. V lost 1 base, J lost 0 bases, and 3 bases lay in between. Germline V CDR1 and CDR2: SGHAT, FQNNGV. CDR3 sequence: CASSLADQETQYF. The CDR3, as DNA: TGTGCCAGCAGCTTAGCAGACCAAGAGACCCAGTACTTC.

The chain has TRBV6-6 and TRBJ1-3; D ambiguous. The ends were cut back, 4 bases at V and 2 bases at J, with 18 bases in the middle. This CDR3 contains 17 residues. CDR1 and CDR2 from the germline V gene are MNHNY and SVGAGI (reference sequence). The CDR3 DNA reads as TGTGCCAGCAGTTTACTCAGCCCCACGGCTGCTGGAAACACCATATATTTT. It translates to CASSLLSPTAAGNTIYF.

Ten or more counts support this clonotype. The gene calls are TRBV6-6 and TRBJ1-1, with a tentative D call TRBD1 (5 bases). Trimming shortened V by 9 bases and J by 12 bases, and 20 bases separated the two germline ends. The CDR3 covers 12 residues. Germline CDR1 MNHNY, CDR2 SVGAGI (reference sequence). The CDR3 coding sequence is TGTGCCAGTCAGGACCCCGGGGCCCCCTCTTTCTTT. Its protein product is CASQDPGAPSFF.

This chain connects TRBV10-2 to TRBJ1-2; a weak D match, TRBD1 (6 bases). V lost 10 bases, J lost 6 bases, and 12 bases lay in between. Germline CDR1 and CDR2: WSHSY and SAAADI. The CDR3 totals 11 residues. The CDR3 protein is CAIHRDDGYTF. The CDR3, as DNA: TGCGCCATCCACAGGGATGATGGCTACACCTTC.

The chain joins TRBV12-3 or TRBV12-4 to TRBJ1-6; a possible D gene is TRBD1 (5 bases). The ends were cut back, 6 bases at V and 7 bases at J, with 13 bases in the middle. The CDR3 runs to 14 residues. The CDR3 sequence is CASSFMGGNSPLHF. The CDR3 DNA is TGTGCCAGCAGCTTTATGGGGGGAAATTCACCCCTCCACTTT.

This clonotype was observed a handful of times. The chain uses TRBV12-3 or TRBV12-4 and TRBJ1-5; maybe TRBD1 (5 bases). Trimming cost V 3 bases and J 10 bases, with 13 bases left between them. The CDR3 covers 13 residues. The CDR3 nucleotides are TGTGCCAGCAGTTTGGACCGGGGACGCCCCCAGCATTTT. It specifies CASSLDRGRPQHF.

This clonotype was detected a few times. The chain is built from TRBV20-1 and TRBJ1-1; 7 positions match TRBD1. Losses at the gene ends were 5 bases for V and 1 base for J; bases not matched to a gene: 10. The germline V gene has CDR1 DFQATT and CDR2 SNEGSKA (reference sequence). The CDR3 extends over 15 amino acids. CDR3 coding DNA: TGCAGTGCTTCAAGACAGGGTCGGGCGAACACTGAAGCTTTCTTT. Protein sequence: CSASRQGRANTEAFF.

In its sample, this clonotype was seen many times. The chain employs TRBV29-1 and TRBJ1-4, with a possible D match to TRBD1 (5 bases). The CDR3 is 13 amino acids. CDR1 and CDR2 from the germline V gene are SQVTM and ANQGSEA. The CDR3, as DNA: TGCGGGGCTTGGGAACAGGTTAATGAAAAACTGTTTTTT. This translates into CGAWEQVNEKLFF.

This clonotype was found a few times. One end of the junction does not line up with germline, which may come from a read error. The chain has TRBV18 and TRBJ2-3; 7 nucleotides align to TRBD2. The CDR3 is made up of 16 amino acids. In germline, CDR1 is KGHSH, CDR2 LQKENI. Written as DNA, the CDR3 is TGTGCCAGCTCACCAATCCAGCGGGGTAGAGGAGATACGCGGTATTTT. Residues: CASSPIQRGRGDTRYF.

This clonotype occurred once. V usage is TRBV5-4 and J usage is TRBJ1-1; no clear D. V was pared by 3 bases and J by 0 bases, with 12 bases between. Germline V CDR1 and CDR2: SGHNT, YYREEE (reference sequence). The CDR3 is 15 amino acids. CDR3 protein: CASSSLSPVNTEAFF. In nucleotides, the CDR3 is TGTGCCAGCAGCTCTCTTAGCCCAGTGAACACTGAAGCTTTCTTT. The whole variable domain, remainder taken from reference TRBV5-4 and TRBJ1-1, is ETGVTQSPTHLIKTRGQQVTLRCSSQSGHNTVSWYQQALGQGPQFIFQYYREEENGRGNFPPRFSGLQFPNYSSELNVNALELDDSALYLCASSSLSPVNTEAFFGQGTRLTVV.

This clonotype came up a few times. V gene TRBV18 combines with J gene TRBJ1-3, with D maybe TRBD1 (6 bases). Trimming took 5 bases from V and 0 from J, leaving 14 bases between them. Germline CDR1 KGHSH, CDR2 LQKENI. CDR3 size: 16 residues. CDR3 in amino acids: CASSLYRASSGNTIYF. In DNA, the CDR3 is TGTGCCAGCTCATTATACAGGGCAAGCTCTGGAAACACCATATATTTT. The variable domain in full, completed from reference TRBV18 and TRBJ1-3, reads NAGVMQNPRHLVRRRGQEARLRCSPMKGHSHVYWYRQLPEEGLKFMVYLQKENIIDESGMPKERFSAEFPKEGPSILRIQQVVRGDSAAYFCASSLYRASSGNTIYFGEGSWLTVV.

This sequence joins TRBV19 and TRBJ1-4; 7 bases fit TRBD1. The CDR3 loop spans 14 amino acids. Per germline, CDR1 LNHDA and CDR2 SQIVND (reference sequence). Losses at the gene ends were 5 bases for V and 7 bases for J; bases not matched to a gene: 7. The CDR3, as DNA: TGTGCCAGTAGTCCGGACAGGCCCCTTGAAAAACTGTTTTTT. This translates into CASSPDRPLEKLFF. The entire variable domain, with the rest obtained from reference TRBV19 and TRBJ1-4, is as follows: DGGITQSPKYLFRKEGQNVTLSCEQNLNHDAMYWYRQDPGQGLRLIYYSQIVNDFQKGDIAEGYSVSREKKESFPLTVTSAQKNPTAFYLCASSPDRPLEKLFFGSGTQLSVL.

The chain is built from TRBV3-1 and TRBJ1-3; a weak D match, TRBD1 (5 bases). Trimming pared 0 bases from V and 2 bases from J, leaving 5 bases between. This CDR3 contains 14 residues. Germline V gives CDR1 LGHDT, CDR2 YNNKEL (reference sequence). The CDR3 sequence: CASSQETAGNTIYF. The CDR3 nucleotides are TGTGCCAGCAGCCAAGAGACAGCTGGAAACACCATATATTTT.

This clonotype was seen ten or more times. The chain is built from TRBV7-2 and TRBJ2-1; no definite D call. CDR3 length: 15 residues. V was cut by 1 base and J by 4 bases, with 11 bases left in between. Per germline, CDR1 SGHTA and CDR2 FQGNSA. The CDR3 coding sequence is TGTGCCAGCAGCTTAGACACTGGCCCGTACAATGAGCAGTTCTTC. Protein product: CASSLDTGPYNEQFF.

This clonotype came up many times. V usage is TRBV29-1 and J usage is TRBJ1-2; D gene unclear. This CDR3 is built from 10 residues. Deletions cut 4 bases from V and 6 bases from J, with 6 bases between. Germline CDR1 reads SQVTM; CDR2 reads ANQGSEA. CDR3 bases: TGCAGCGTTGCGCAGAATGGCTACACCTTC. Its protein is CSVAQNGYTF. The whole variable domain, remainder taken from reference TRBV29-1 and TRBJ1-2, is SAVISQKPSRDICQRGTSLTIQCQVDSQVTMMFWYRQQPGQSLTLIATANQGSEATYESGFVIDKFPISRPNLTFSTLTVSNMSPEDSSIYLCSVAQNGYTFGSGTRLTVV.

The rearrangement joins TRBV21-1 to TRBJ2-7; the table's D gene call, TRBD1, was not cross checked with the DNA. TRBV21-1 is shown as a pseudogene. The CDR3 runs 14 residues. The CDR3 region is CASSTRTPTYEQYF. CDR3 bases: TGTGCCAGCAGCACCCGGACACCCACCTACGAGCAGTACTTC.

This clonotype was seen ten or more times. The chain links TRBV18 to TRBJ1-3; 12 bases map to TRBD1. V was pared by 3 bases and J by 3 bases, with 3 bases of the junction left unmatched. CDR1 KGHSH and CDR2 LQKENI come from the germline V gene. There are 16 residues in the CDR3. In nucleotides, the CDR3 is TGTGCCAGCTCACCGGGACAGGGGGCGCTTGGAAACACCATATATTTT. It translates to CASSPGQGALGNTIYF.

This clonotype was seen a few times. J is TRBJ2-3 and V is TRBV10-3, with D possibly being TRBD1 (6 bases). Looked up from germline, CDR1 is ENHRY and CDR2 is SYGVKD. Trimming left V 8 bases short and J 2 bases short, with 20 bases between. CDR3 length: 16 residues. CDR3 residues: CAIGGQLGIFTDTQYF. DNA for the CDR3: TGTGCCATCGGGGGCCAGCTAGGTATCTTCACAGATACGCAGTATTTT.